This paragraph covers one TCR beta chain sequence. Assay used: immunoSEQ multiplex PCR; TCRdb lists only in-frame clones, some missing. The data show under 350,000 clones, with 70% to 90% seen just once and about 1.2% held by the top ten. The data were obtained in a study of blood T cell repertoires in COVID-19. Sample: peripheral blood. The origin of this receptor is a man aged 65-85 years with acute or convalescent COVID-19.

DNA for the CDR3: TGTGCCAGCACCCTTGTCACTGAAGCTTTCTTT. It encodes CASTLVTEAFF. This sequence joins TRBV7-9 and TRBJ1-1; no reliable D call. Per the germline V gene, CDR1 is SEHNR and CDR2 is FQNEAQ (reference sequence). This CDR3 has 11 amino acids. Trimming took off 7 bases at V and 4 bases at J, with 7 bases between the two ends.